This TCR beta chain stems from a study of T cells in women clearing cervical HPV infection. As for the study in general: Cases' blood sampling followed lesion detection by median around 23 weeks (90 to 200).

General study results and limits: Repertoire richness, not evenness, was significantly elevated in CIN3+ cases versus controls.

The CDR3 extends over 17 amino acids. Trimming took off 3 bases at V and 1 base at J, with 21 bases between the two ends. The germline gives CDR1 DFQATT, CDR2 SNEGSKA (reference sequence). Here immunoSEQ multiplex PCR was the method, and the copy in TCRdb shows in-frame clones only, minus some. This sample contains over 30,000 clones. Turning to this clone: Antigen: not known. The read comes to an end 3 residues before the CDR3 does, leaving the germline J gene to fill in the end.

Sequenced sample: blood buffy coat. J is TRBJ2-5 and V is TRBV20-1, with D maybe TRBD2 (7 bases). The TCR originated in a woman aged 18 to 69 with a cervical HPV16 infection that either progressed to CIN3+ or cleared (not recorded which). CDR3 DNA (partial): TGCAGTGCTAGCCCCGTTCGGGGCGGGGGCACCCAAGAGACC. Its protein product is CSASPVRGGGTQET. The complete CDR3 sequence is CSASPVRGGGTQETQYF.